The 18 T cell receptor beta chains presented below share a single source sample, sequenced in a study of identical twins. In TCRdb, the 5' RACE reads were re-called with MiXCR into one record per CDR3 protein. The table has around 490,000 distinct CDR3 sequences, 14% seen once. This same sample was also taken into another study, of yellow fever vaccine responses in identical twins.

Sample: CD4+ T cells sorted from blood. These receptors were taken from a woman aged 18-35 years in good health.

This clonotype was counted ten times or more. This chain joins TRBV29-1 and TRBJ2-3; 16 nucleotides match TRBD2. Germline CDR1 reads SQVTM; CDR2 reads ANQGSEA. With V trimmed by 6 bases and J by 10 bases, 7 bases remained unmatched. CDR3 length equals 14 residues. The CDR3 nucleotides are TGCAGCGTCGGGACTAGCGGGGGGGGTATTTCGCAGTATTTT. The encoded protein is CSVGTSGGGISQYF.

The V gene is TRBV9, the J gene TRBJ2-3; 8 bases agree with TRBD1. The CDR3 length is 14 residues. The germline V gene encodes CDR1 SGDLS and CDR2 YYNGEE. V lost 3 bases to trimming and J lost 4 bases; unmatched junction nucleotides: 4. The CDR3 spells CASSAAQGADTQYF. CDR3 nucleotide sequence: TGTGCCAGCAGCGCAGCACAGGGGGCAGATACGCAGTATTTT.

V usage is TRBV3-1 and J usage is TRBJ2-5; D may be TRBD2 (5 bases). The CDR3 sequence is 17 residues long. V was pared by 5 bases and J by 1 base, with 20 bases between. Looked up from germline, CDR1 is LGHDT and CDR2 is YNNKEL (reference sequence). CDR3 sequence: CASSSRLPSGSQETQYF. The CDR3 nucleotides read TGTGCCAGCAGCTCCCGACTGCCGAGCGGAAGCCAAGAGACCCAGTACTTC.

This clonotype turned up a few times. The CDR3 bases are TGTGCCAGCAGCGTAGATATTGGGACGATCCCTAGTGAGCAGTTCTTC. The encoded protein is CASSVDIGTIPSEQFF. The rearrangement uses TRBV9 and TRBJ2-1; D may match TRBD1 or TRBD2 (5 bases each). CDR1 is SGDLS and CDR2 is YYNGEE in the germline V gene. The CDR3 length is 16 residues. Between the trimmed V and J ends, which lost 0 bases and 9 bases, there was a span of 19 bases.

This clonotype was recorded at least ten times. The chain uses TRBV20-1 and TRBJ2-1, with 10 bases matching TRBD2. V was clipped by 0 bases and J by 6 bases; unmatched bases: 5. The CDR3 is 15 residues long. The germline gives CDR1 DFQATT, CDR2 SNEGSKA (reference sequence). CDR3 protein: CSARDLLAGVNEQFF. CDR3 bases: TGCAGTGCTAGAGATCTGCTAGCGGGAGTCAATGAGCAGTTCTTC.

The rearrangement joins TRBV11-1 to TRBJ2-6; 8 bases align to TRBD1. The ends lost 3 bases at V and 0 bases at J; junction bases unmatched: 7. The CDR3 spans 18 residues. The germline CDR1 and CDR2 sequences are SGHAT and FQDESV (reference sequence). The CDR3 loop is CASSLVRGPDSGANVLTF. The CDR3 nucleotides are TGTGCCAGCAGCTTGGTCAGGGGGCCAGACTCTGGGGCCAACGTCCTGACTTTC.

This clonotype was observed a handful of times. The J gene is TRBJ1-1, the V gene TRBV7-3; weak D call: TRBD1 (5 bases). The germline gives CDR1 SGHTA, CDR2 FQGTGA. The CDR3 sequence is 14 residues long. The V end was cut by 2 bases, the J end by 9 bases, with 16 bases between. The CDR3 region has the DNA TGTGCCAGCAGCTTAGAAGGGGAGCCGAGTCAAGCTTTCTTT. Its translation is CASSLEGEPSQAFF. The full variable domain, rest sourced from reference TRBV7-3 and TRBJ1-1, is GAGVSQTPSNKVTEKGKYVELRCDPISGHTALYWYRQSLGQGPEFLIYFQGTGAADDSGLPNDRFFAVRPEGSVSTLKIQRTERGDSAVYLCASSLEGEPSQAFFGQGTRLTVV.

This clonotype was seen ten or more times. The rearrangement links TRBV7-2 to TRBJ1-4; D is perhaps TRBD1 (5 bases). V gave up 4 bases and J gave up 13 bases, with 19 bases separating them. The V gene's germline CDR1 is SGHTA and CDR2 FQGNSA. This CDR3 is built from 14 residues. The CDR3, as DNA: TGTGCCAGCAGCTCAATGGACGGGACGAGGGCACTGTTTTTT. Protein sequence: CASSSMDGTRALFF.

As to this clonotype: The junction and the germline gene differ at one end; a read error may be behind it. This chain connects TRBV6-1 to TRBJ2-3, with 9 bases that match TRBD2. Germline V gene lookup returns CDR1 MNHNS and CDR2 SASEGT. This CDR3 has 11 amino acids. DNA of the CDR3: TGTGCCAGCAGGGAAGCGGGAGGAAAGTATTTT. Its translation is CASREAGGKYF.

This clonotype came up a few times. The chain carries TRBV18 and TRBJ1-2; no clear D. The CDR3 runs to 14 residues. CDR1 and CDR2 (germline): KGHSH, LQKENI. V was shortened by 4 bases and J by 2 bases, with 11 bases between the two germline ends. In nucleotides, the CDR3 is TGTGCCAGCTCACAGGCCGACCTGAACTATGGCTACACCTTC. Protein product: CASSQADLNYGYTF.

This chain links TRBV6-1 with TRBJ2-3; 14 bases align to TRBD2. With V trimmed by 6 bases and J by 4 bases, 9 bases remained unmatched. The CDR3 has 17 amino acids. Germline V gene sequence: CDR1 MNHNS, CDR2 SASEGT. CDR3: CASRRPGLAGVADTQYF. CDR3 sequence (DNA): TGTGCCAGCAGAAGACCGGGACTAGCGGGGGTCGCAGATACGCAGTATTTT.

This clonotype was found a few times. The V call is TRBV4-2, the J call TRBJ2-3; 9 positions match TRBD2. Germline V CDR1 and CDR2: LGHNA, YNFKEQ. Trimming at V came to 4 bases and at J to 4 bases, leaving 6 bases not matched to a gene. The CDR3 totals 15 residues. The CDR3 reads CASSPYRTSADTQYF. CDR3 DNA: TGTGCCAGCAGCCCCTATCGGACTAGCGCAGATACGCAGTATTTT.

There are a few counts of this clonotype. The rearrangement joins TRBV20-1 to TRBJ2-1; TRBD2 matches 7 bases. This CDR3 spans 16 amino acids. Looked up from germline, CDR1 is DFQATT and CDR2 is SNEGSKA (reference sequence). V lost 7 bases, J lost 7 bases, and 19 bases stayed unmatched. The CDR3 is CSVAVGGRSGTNEQFF. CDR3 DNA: TGCAGTGTCGCTGTGGGCGGGAGAAGTGGGACGAATGAGCAGTTCTTC.

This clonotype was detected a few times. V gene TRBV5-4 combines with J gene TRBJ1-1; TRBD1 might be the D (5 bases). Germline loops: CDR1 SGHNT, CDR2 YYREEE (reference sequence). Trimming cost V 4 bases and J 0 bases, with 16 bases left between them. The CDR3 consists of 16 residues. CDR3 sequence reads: CASSLGPGRMNTEAFF. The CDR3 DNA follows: TGTGCCAGCAGCCTCGGACCGGGACGGATGAACACTGAAGCTTTCTTT. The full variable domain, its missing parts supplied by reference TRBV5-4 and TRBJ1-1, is ETGVTQSPTHLIKTRGQQVTLRCSSQSGHNTVSWYQQALGQGPQFIFQYYREEENGRGNFPPRFSGLQFPNYSSELNVNALELDDSALYLCASSLGPGRMNTEAFFGQGTRLTVV.

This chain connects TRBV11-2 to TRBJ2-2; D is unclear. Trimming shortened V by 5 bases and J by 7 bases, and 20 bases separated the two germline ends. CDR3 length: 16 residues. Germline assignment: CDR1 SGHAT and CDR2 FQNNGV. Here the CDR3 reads CASSLQPVAGRGELFF. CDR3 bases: TGTGCCAGCAGCCTACAGCCCGTAGCTGGGCGCGGGGAGCTGTTTTTT.

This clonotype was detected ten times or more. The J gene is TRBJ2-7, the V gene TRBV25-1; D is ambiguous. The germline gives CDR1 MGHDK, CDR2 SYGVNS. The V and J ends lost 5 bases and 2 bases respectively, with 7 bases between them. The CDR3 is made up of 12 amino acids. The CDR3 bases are TGTGCCAGCAGTTATCGGACCTACGAGCAGTACTTC. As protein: CASSYRTYEQYF.

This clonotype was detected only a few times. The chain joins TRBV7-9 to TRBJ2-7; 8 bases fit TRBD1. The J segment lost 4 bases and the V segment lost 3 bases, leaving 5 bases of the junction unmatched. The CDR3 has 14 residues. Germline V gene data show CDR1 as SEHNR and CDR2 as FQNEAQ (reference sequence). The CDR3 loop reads CASSFAGQVYEQYF. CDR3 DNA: TGTGCCAGCAGCTTCGCGGGACAGGTTTACGAGCAGTACTTC.

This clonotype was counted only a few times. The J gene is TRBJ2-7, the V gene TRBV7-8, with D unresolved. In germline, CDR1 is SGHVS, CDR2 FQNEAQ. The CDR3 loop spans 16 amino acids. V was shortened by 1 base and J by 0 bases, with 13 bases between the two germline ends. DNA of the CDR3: TGTGCCAGCAGCTTAGTGGACGTAGGTAGCTCCTACGAGCAGTACTTC. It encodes CASSLVDVGSSYEQYF.